This passage covers 13 T cell receptor beta chains from one sample sequenced in a study of T-cell reconstitution after alpha-beta-depleted transplantation in children. Unique molecular identifiers were used in preparing the TCRbeta library. Using its own MiXCR run on the PCR reads, TCRdb lists one record per CDR3 protein. The table includes 60,000 to 100,000 distinct CDR3 sequences, 15% to 20% detected once. The material was PBMCs, mostly from graft donor cells, obtained 360 days after TCRalphabeta/CD19-depleted stem cell transplant. The source is a male patient between 2 and 10 years old who had a stem cell transplant for acute lymphoblastic leukemia, so the T cells may come from the graft donor.

In this sample, this clonotype turned up many times. The chain combines TRBV12-3 or TRBV12-4 with TRBJ2-7; TRBD2 might be the D (6 bases). The CDR3 is made up of 15 amino acids. V dropped 5 bases and J dropped 2 bases, with 16 bases sitting between them. CDR3 nucleotide sequence: TGTGCCAGCAGTCCTTATAGCGGTAGGGCCTACGAGCAGTACTTC. This encodes CASSPYSGRAYEQYF.

This clonotype is deemed hyperexpanded (1% or more). Here the CDR3 reads CSVVIPGELFF. DNA of the CDR3: TGCAGCGTTGTAATCCCCGGGGAGCTGTTTTTT. The chain has TRBV29-1 and TRBJ2-2; D remains unclear. CDR3 length equals 11 residues. From germline, CDR1 is SQVTM and CDR2 ANQGSEA. Trimming shortened V by 4 bases and J by 6 bases, and 6 bases separated the two germline ends.

This clonotype was observed a few times. The J gene is TRBJ2-5, the V gene TRBV7-9; 11 positions agree with TRBD2. The CDR3 contains 15 residues. Germline V gene sequence: CDR1 SEHNR, CDR2 FQNEAQ (reference sequence). Losses at the gene ends were 5 bases for V and 5 bases for J; bases not matched to a gene: 7. CDR3 region: CASSPVAGGWETQYF. In DNA form, the CDR3 reads TGTGCCAGCAGCCCCGTAGCGGGAGGGTGGGAGACCCAGTACTTC. Complete variable domain (other parts from reference TRBV7-9 and TRBJ2-5): DTGVSQNPRHKITKRGQNVTFRCDPISEHNRLYWYRQTLGQGPEFLTYFQNEAQLEKSRLLSDRFSAERPKGSFSTLEIQRTEQGDSAMYLCASSPVAGGWETQYFGPGTRLLVL.

This clonotype was picked up a small number of times. The chain is built from TRBV7-8 and TRBJ2-7; 11 bases line up with TRBD2. There are 17 residues in the CDR3. The V segment lost 6 bases and the J segment 2 bases; nucleotides outside the gene matches: 12. From germline, CDR1 is SGHVS and CDR2 FQNEAQ. The CDR3 loop reads CASRVTSGTPLAYEQYF. CDR3 in DNA: TGTGCCAGCAGGGTGACTAGCGGGACCCCACTAGCCTACGAGCAGTACTTC.

This clonotype was observed a few times. The rearrangement links TRBV5-1 to TRBJ2-2, with 15 bases aligning to TRBD2. The CDR3 is 15 residues long. From germline, CDR1 is SGHRS and CDR2 YFSETQ. The V gene end was trimmed by 4 bases and the J gene end by 7 bases; junction bases not matched to a gene: 2. CDR3 loop: CASSRGLAGGGELFF. For the CDR3, the DNA is TGCGCCAGCAGCCGGGGACTAGCGGGAGGCGGGGAGCTGTTTTTT.

A few counts support this clonotype. V gene TRBV12-3 or TRBV12-4 combines with J gene TRBJ2-7; no firm D call. The CDR3 totals 11 residues. Trimming shortened V by 5 bases and J by 5 bases, and 7 bases separated the two germline ends. The DNA for the CDR3 is TGTGCCAGCAGTCAAGGTGACGAGCAGTACTTC. Its translation: CASSQGDEQYF.

This clonotype was picked up a small number of times. This chain joins TRBV11-2 and TRBJ2-2; D is unclear. Germline-derived CDR1 and CDR2 are SGHAT and FQNNGV. CDR3 length equals 15 residues. Trimming removed 2 bases at V and 1 base at J, with 8 bases between. CDR3 loop: CASSLKLQNTGELFF. The CDR3 DNA is TGTGCCAGCAGCTTAAAGTTACAGAACACCGGGGAGCTGTTTTTT.

The V and J genes are TRBV11-3 and TRBJ2-3; 11 bases align to TRBD2. There are 15 residues in the CDR3. Looked up from germline, CDR1 is SGHNT and CDR2 is YENEEA. The V and J ends lost 1 base and 6 bases, in that order; junction bases with no gene match: 3. The CDR3 loop reads CASSLGLAGLDTQYF. The CDR3 DNA reads as TGTGCCAGCAGCTTAGGACTAGCGGGACTGGATACGCAGTATTTT.

The V gene is TRBV7-8, the J gene TRBJ2-3, with 12 bases fitting TRBD2. V trimming: 5 bases; J trimming: 2 bases; junction bases outside the gene matches: 8. The CDR3 has 17 residues. Looked up from germline, CDR1 is SGHVS and CDR2 is FQNEAQ. The CDR3 here is CASSITWTSGTTDTQYF. CDR3 DNA sequence: TGTGCCAGCAGCATTACGTGGACTAGCGGGACCACAGATACGCAGTATTTT.

This clonotype was seen many times. The CDR3 region is CASRVGGEPQHF. Here the CDR3 DNA reads TGTGCCAGCAGGGTTGGGGGAGAGCCCCAGCATTTT. The V gene is TRBV12-3 or TRBV12-4, the J gene TRBJ1-5, with D perhaps TRBD1 (5 bases). The CDR3 sequence is 12 residues long. Between the trimmed V and J ends, which lost 6 bases and 8 bases, there was a span of 11 bases.

The J gene is TRBJ2-4, the V gene TRBV7-2; D is uncertain. V lost 3 bases and J lost 0, with 9 bases in between. CDR1 is SGHTA, CDR2 FQGNSA, per germline. CDR3 length equals 15 residues. For the CDR3, the DNA is TGTGCCAGCAGCTTCGCGGAATTAGCCAAAAACATTCAGTACTTC. Translating gives CASSFAELAKNIQYF.

This clonotype was observed a few times. The chain couples TRBV5-6 to TRBJ2-7; 7 bases are a match to TRBD1. Germline V CDR1 and CDR2: SGHDT, YYEEEE. The CDR3 is 17 amino acids. The junction had 12 bases not matched to a gene; V was cut back by 3 bases and J by 0 bases. The CDR3 nucleotides are TGTGCCAGCAGCTACCGACAGGGCTACTATATCTCCTACGAGCAGTACTTC. It yields the protein CASSYRQGYYISYEQYF.

The sample holds a few counts of this clonotype. V usage is TRBV6-1 and J usage is TRBJ2-5, with D maybe TRBD2 (5 bases). With 6 bases removed from V and 0 bases from J, the gap between germline ends came to 11 bases. The CDR3 covers 14 residues. Germline values: CDR1 MNHNS, CDR2 SASEGT. CDR3 in amino acids: CASRPSGHQETQYF. The CDR3 nucleotides read TGTGCCAGCAGACCAAGCGGCCACCAAGAGACCCAGTACTTC.